These 13 T cell receptor beta chains were sequenced from one sample in a study of lymphopenia after photon versus proton radiotherapy. TCRdb's table, derived via immunoSEQ multiplex PCR, lists solely in-frame clones and lacks some. Of around 160,000 clones listed, about 85% are singletons. Sequenced material: peripheral blood, taken from a patient treated with photon-based radiotherapy. The receptors shown here come from a man between 45 and 60 years old with gastric cancer.

This chain links TRBV6-5 with TRBJ2-1; D is ambiguous. The germline V gene encodes CDR1 MNHEY and CDR2 SVGAGI. Trimming shortened V by 7 bases and J by 7 bases, and 14 bases separated the two germline ends. The CDR3 is 13 amino acids. The CDR3 loop reads CASTYSASNEQFF. The CDR3 region has the DNA TGTGCCAGCACCTACTCTGCGTCAAATGAGCAGTTCTTC.

The rearrangement links TRBV19 to TRBJ1-4, with TRBD1 as a possible D gene (5 bases). V gave up 7 bases and J gave up 3 bases, with 15 bases separating them. The length of the CDR3 is 15 residues. Germline values: CDR1 LNHDA, CDR2 SQIVND (reference sequence). The CDR3 DNA reads as TGTGCCAGTATATCCGGGGACGCGGCTAATGAAAAACTGTTTTTT. Its protein is CASISGDAANEKLFF. Together with reference TRBV19 and TRBJ1-4, the CDR3 gives the full variable domain: DGGITQSPKYLFRKEGQNVTLSCEQNLNHDAMYWYRQDPGQGLRLIYYSQIVNDFQKGDIAEGYSVSREKKESFPLTVTSAQKNPTAFYLCASISGDAANEKLFFGSGTQLSVL.

The chain has TRBV7-2 and TRBJ2-5; tentatively, D is TRBD1 or TRBD2 (7 bases each). Trimming took off 1 base at V and 5 bases at J, with 11 bases between the two ends. Looked up from germline, CDR1 is SGHTA and CDR2 is FQGNSA. The CDR3 totals 14 residues. The CDR3 nucleotides are TGTGCCAGCAGCTTAGACAGGGGAGGGGAGACCCAGTACTTC. Encoded protein: CASSLDRGGETQYF.

The sample holds one count of this clone. The chain recombines TRBV2 with TRBJ2-7; 10 positions match TRBD1. The junction had 9 bases not matched to a gene; V was cut back by 6 bases and J by 7 bases. The CDR3 totals 14 residues. Germline V gene sequence: CDR1 SNHLY, CDR2 FYNNEI. In nucleotides, the CDR3 is TGTGCCAGCAGGACGGGACAGGGGATCGGGGAGCAGTACTTC. It translates to CASRTGQGIGEQYF.

The V call is TRBV15, the J call TRBJ2-6; TRBD1 might be the D (5 bases). With 2 bases removed from V and 2 bases from J, the gap between germline ends came to 10 bases. Looked up from germline, CDR1 is LNHNV and CDR2 is YYDKDF (reference sequence). The CDR3 is made up of 16 amino acids. The CDR3 reads CATSRPREPGANVLTF. Here the CDR3 DNA reads TGTGCCACCAGCAGACCCAGGGAACCTGGGGCCAACGTCCTGACTTTC.

The chain employs TRBV6-4 and TRBJ1-4, with D possibly matching TRBD1 (6 bases). V dropped 3 bases and J dropped 7 bases, with 9 bases sitting between them. In germline, CDR1 is MRHNA, CDR2 SNTAGT. CDR3 length: 13 residues. DNA for the CDR3: TGTGCCAGCAGTGAAGAACAGGGTGAAAAACTGTTTTTT. It translates to CASSEEQGEKLFF.

The gene calls are TRBV7-6 and TRBJ2-1, with 7 bases fitting TRBD2. Germline CDR1 is SGHVS and CDR2 is FNYEAQ. With V trimmed by 1 base and J by 0 bases, 9 bases remained unmatched. The CDR3 consists of 18 residues. The CDR3: CASSLVESGGTSYNEQFF. The CDR3 nucleotides are TGTGCCAGCAGCTTAGTTGAGTCGGGAGGTACCTCCTACAATGAGCAGTTCTTC.

This chain connects TRBV7-9 to TRBJ1-3, with D unclear. V lost 7 bases to trimming and J lost 1 base, with 8 bases between them. The CDR3 loop spans 13 amino acids. CDR1 and CDR2 (germline): SEHNR, FQNEAQ (reference sequence). CDR3 DNA: TGTGCCAGCATGCCCTTTTCTGGAAACACCATATATTTT. As protein: CASMPFSGNTIYF.

This chain links TRBV27 with TRBJ2-7; D gene ambiguous. The germline V gene has CDR1 MNHEY and CDR2 SMNVEV (reference sequence). The CDR3 runs to 11 residues. Trimming stripped 5 bases from V and 3 bases from J, with 5 bases between. The CDR3 DNA sequence: TGTGCCAGCAGTACCGGCTACGAGCAGTACTTC. Protein: CASSTGYEQYF.

This clone was seen a few times. J is TRBJ2-1 and V is TRBV2; a possible D gene is TRBD2 (6 bases). The V and J ends lost 6 bases and 9 bases respectively, with 12 bases between them. CDR1 SNHLY and CDR2 FYNNEI come from the germline V gene. The CDR3 extends over 12 amino acids. The CDR3 DNA follows: TGTGCCAGCAGCCGACTAGTCGGTGAGCAGTTCTTC. Protein: CASSRLVGEQFF.

This chain connects TRBV18 to TRBJ2-7; 10 positions agree with TRBD1. CDR1 KGHSH and CDR2 LQKENI come from the germline V gene. The CDR3 sequence is 15 residues long. The V segment lost 6 bases and the J segment 2 bases; nucleotides outside the gene matches: 7. Written as DNA, the CDR3 is TGTGCCAGCTCGATGCAGACAGGGGGCCCCTACGAGCAGTACTTC. It translates to CASSMQTGGPYEQYF.

This rearrangement joins TRBV28 to TRBJ2-7; D call uncertain. The CDR3 consists of 14 residues. V was shortened by 7 bases and J by 4 bases, with 17 bases between the two germline ends. CDR1 MDHEN and CDR2 SYDVKM come from the germline V gene. The CDR3 DNA is TGTGCCAGCACCCCCGATAGCAGGACGTACGAGCAGTACTTC. Residues: CASTPDSRTYEQYF. The whole variable domain, remainder taken from reference TRBV28 and TRBJ2-7, is DVKVTQSSRYLVKRTGEKVFLECVQDMDHENMFWYRQDPGLGLRLIYFSYDVKMKEKGDIPEGYSVSREKKERFSLILESASTNQTSMYLCASTPDSRTYEQYFGPGTRLTVT.

The chain carries TRBV18 and TRBJ2-1; 11 nucleotides line up with TRBD2. Germline-derived CDR1 and CDR2 are KGHSH and LQKENI. The length of the CDR3 is 16 residues. After removal of 0 bases from V and 6 bases from J, the junction contained 4 bases not matched to a gene. CDR3 bases: TGTGCCAGCTCACCACCTACTAGCGGGAGTGGCAATGAGCAGTTCTTC. It yields the protein CASSPPTSGSGNEQFF.